This TCR beta chain was obtained from a study of blood T cell repertoires in COVID-19. V gave up 5 bases and J gave up 7 bases, with 8 bases separating them. The germline gives CDR1 SGHTA, CDR2 FQGTGA. CDR3 length: 11 residues. Generated by immunoSEQ multiplex PCR, the TCRdb table keeps only in-frame clones and is missing some. This sample has approximately 94,000 clones, with just over 85% found just once. Sample: peripheral blood. The rearrangement uses TRBV7-3 and TRBJ1-1, with D tentatively TRBD1 (6 bases). This clonotype was obtained from a human donor in a cohort sampled during active COVID-19. The CDR3 reads CASSLGGEAFF. As DNA, the CDR3 is TGTGCCAGCAGCCTAGGGGGTGAAGCTTTCTTT.